This T cell receptor beta chain was sequenced for a study of cytomegalovirus exposure and HLA in healthy donors. Study results and limitations: In vitro experiments confirmed that three CMV-associated chains were specific for CMV antigens.

As concerns this clone: Its antigen is undetermined.

There were likely unrecorded immune exposures, though donors were nominally healthy when sampled. The CDR3 loop spans 16 amino acids. J gave up 1 base and V 5 bases, and 12 bases lay outside the gene matches. The V gene's germline CDR1 is GTSNPN and CDR2 SVGIG (reference sequence). The PCR had 60 Vbeta and 13 Jbeta primers. Generated by immunoSEQ multiplex PCR, the TCRdb table keeps only in-frame clones and is missing some. The table includes about 70,000 clones, under 85% detected once. The receptor was derived from a woman in her fifties or sixties in good health and CMV-seropositive. The rearrangement uses TRBV30 and TRBJ2-3; 7 bases map to TRBD1. Sample: PBMCs. CDR3 residues: CAWGSLQGVGTDTQYF. Here the CDR3 DNA reads TGTGCCTGGGGGTCCCTTCAGGGGGTCGGCACAGATACGCAGTATTTT.